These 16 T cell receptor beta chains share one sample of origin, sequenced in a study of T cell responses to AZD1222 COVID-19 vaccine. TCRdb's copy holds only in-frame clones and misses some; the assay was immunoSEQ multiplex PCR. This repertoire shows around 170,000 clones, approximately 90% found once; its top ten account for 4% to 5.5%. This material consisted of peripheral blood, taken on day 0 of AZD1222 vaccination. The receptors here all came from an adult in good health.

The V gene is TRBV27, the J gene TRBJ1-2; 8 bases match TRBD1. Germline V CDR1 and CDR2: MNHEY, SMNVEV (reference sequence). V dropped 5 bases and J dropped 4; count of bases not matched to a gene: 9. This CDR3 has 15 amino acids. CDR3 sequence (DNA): TGTGCCAGCAGTCCGACGGGACAGGTTTTCTATGGCTACACCTTC. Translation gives CASSPTGQVFYGYTF.

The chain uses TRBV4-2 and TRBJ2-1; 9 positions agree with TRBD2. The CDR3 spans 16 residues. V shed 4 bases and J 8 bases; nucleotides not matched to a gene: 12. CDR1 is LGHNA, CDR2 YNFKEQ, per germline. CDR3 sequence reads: CASSPLGAGGFDEQFF. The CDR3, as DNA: TGTGCCAGCAGCCCGCTGGGAGCGGGAGGTTTCGATGAGCAGTTCTTC.

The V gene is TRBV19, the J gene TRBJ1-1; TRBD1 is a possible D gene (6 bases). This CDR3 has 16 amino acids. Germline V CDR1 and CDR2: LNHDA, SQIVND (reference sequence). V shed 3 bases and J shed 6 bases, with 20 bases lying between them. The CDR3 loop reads CASSIVGAPSLAEAFF. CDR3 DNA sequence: TGTGCCAGTAGTATTGTGGGGGCGCCAAGTCTGGCTGAAGCTTTCTTT.

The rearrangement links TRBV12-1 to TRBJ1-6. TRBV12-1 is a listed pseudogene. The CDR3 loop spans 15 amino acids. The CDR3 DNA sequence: TGTGCCAGCAGCCTCCATCCCGTTTATAATTCACCCCTCCACTTT. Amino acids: CASSLHPVYNSPLHF.

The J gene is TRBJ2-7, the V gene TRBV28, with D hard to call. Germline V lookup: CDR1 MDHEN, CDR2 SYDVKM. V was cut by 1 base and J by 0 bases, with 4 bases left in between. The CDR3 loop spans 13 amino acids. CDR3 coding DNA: TGTGCCAGCAGTTTATCGGCCTCCTACGAGCAGTACTTC. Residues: CASSLSASYEQYF.

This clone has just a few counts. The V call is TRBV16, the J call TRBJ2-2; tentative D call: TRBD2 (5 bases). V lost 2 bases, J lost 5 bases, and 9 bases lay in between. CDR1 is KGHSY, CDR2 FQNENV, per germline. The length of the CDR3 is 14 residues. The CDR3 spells CASSQDPGTGELFF. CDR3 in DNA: TGTGCCAGCAGCCAAGATCCGGGGACCGGGGAGCTGTTTTTT.

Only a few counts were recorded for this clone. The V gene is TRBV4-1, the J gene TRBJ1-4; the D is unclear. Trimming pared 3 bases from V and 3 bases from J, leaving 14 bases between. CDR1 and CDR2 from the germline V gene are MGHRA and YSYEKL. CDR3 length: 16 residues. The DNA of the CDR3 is TGCGCCAGCAGCCAGATCAGGATTCTTGCTAATGAAAAACTGTTTTTT. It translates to CASSQIRILANEKLFF.

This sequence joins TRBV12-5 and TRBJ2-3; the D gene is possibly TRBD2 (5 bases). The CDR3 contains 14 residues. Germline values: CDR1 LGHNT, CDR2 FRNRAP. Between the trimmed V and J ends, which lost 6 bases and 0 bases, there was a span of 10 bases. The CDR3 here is CASGHTSSTDTQYF. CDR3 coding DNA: TGTGCTAGTGGACATACTAGTAGCACAGATACGCAGTATTTT.

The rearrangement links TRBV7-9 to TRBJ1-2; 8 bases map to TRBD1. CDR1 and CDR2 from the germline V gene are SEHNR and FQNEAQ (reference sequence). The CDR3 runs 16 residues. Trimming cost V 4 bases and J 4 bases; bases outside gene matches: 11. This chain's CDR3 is CASSSLRTGTIYGYTF. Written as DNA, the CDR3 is TGTGCCAGCAGCTCACTCCGGACAGGGACGATCTATGGCTACACCTTC.

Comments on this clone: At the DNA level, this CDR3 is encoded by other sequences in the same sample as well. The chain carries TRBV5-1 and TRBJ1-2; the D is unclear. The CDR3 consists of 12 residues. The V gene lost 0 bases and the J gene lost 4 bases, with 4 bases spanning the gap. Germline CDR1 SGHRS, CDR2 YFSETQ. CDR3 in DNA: TGCGCCAGCAGCTTGGAAGGCTATGGCTACACCTTC. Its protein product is CASSLEGYGYTF.

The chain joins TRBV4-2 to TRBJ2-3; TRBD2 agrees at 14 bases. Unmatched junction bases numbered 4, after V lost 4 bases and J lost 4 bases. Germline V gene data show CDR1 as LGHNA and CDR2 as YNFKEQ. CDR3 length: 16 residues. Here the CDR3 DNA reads TGTGCCAGCAGCCGGGGGGGACTAGCGGGAGCAGATACGCAGTATTTT. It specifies CASSRGGLAGADTQYF.

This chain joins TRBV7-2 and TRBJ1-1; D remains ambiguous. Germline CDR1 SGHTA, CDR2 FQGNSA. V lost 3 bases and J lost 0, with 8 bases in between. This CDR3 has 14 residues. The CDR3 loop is CASSFGLMNTEAFF. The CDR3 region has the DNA TGTGCCAGCAGCTTTGGACTCATGAACACTGAAGCTTTCTTT.

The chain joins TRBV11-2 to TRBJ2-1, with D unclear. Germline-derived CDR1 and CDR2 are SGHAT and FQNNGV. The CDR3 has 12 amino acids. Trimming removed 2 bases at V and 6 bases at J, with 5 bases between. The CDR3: CASSLSRNEQFF. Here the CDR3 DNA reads TGTGCCAGCAGCTTATCTCGCAATGAGCAGTTCTTC.

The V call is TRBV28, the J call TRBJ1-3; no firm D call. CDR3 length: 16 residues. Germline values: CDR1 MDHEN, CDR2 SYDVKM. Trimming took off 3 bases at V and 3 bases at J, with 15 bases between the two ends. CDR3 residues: CASSFQGSLIGNTIYF. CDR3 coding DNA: TGTGCCAGCAGTTTCCAAGGCAGTCTTATTGGAAACACCATATATTTT. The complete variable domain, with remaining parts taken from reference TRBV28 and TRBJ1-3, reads DVKVTQSSRYLVKRTGEKVFLECVQDMDHENMFWYRQDPGLGLRLIYFSYDVKMKEKGDIPEGYSVSREKKERFSLILESASTNQTSMYLCASSFQGSLIGNTIYFGEGSWLTVV.

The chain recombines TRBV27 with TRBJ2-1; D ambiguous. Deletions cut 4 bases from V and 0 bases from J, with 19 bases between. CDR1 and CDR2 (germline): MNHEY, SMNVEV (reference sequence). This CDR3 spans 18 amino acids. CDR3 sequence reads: CASSSPNWVGSSYNEQFF. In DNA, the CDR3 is TGTGCCAGCAGTTCCCCGAATTGGGTGGGTAGCTCCTACAATGAGCAGTTCTTC.

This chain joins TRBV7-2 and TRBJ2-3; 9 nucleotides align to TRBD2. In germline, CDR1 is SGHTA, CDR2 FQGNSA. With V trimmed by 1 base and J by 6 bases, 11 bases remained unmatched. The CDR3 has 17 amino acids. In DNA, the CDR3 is TGTGCCAGCAGCTTAGAACCTCTAGCGGGACTCAGGGATACGCAGTATTTT. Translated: CASSLEPLAGLRDTQYF.